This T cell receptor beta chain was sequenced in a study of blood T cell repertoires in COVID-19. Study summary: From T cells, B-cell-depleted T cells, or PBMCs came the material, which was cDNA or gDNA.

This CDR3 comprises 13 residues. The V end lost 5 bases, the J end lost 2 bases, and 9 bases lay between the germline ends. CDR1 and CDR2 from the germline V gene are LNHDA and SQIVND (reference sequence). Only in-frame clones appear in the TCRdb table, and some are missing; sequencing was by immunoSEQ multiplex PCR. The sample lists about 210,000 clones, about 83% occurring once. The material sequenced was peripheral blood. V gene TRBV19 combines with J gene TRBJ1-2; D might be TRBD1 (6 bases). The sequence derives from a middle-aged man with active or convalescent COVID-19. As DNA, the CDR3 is TGTGCCAGTAGTCTCCAGGGGAACTATGGCTACACCTTC. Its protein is CASSLQGNYGYTF.